This T cell receptor (beta chain) was identified during a study of breast tumors, draining lymph nodes, adjacent tissues. Study-level results: The lymph node origin of tumor T cells was framed as consistent with a hypothesis, not demonstrated.

TCRdb re-called the multiplex PCR reads through MiXCR, storing one row per CDR3 protein. The data hold 200,000 to 300,000 distinct CDR3 sequences, with roughly 31% observed a single time. Germline V gene lookup returns CDR1 SGHNT and CDR2 YYREEE (reference sequence). This CDR3 region has 17 residues. The J segment lost 4 bases and the V segment lost 0 bases, leaving 8 bases of the junction unmatched. Only a few counts were recorded for this clonotype. Its target is not known. Axillary draining lymph nodes of breast cancer patients supplied the node samples. What was sequenced was axillary lymph node tissue. The rearrangement uses TRBV5-4 and TRBJ2-3, with 10 nucleotides matching TRBD1. The receptor comes from a female donor with breast cancer. Some clones in this sample may be carry-over from other donors' samples. Here the CDR3 DNA reads TGTGCCAGCAGCTTGGGGCTGTTCGGGACAGGGGCAGATACGCAGTATTTT. It yields the protein CASSLGLFGTGADTQYF.